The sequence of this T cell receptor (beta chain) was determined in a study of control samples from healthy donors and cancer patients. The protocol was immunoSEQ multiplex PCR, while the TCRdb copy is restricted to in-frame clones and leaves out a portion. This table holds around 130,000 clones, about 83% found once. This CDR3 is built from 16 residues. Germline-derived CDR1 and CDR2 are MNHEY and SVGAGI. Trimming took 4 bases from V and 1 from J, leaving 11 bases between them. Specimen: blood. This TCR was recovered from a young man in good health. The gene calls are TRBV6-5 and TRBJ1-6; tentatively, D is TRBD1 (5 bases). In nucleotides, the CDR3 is TGTGCCAGCAGTTCGAGGGGTAGATCCTATAATTCACCCCTCCACTTT. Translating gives CASSSRGRSYNSPLHF.